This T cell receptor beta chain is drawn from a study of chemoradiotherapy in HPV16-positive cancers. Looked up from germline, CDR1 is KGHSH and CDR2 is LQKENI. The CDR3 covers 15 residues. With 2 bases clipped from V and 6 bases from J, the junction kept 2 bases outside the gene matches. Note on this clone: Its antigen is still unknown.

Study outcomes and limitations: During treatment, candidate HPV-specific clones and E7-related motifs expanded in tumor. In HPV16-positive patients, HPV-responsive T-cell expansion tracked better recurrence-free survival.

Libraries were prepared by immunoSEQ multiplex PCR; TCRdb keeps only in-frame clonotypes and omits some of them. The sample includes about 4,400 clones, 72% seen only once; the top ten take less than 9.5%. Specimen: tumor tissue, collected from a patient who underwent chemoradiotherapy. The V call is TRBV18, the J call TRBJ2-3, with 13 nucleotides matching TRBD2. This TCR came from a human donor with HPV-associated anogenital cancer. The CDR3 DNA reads TGTGCCAGCTCACCAACTAGCGGGAGGGCGGATACGCAGTATTTT. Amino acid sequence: CASSPTSGRADTQYF.